This T cell receptor beta chain was retrieved from a study of cytotoxic CD8 clonotypes in ibrutinib-treated CLL. TCRdb keeps only in-frame clones here, not all; method: immunoSEQ multiplex PCR. The sample lists roughly 330,000 clones, approximately 67% occurring once. The V and J ends lost 6 bases and 2 bases respectively, with 12 bases between them. CDR1 and CDR2 from the germline V gene are SNHLY and FYNNEI. The CDR3 length is 14 residues. The sample consisted of PBMCs, taken after 36 months of ibrutinib treatment. The TCR was taken from a human donor with chronic lymphocytic leukemia. The V gene is TRBV2, the J gene TRBJ2-3; D is possibly TRBD2 (5 bases). DNA of the CDR3: TGTGCCAGCAGCCAAGTACTAGACACAGATACGCAGTATTTT. Its translation is CASSQVLDTDTQYF.